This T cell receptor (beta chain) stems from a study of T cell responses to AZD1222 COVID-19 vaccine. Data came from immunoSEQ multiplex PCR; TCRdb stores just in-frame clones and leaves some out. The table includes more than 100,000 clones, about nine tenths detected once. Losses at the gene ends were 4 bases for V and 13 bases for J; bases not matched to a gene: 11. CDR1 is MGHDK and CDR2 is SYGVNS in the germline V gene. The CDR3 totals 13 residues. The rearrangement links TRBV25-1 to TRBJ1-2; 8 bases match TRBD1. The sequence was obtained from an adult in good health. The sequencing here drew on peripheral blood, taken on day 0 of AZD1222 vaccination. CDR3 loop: CASSAGTGVRSTF. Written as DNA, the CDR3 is TGTGCCAGCAGTGCCGGGACAGGCGTTAGGTCCACCTTC.